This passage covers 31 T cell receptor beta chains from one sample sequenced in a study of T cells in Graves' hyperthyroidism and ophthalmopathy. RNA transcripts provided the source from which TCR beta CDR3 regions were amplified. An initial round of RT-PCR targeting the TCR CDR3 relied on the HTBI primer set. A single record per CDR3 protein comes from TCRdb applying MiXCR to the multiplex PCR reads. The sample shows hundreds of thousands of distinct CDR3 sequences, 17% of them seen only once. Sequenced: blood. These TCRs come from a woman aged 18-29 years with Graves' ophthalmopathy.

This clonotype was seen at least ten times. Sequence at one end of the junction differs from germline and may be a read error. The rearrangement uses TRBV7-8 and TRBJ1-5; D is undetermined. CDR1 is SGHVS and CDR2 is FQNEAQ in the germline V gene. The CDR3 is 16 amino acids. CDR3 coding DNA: TGTGCCAGCAGCCTAGCGGACCGTTATAGCAATCAGCCCCAGCATTTT. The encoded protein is CASSLADRYSNQPQHF.

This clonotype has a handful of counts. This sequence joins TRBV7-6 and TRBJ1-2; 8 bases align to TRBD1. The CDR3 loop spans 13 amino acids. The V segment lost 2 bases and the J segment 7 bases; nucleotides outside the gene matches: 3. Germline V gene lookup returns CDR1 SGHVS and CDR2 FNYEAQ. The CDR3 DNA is TGTGCCAGCAGCTTAAGACAGGGGACTGGCTACACCTTC. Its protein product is CASSLRQGTGYTF.

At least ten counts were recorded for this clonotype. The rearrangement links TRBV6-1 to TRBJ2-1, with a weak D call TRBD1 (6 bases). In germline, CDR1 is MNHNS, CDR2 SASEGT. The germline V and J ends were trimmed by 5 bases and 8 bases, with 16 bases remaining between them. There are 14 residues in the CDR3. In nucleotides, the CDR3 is TGTGCCAGCAGTTTAAGGCAGGGGAACGATGAGCAGTTCTTC. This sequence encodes CASSLRQGNDEQFF.

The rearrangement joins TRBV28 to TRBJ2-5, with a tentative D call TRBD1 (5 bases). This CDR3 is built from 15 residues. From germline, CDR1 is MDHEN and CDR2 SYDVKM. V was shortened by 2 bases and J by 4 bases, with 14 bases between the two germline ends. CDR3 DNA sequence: TGTGCCAGCAGTTTAACCGACAGCATTGGAGAGACCCAGTACTTC. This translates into CASSLTDSIGETQYF.

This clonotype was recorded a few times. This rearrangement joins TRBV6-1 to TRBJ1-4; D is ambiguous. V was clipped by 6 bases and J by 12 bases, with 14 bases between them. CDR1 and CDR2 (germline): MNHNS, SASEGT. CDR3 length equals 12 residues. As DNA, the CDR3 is TGTGCCAGCAGAAACGGGCGATCCGAACTGTTTTTT. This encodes CASRNGRSELFF.

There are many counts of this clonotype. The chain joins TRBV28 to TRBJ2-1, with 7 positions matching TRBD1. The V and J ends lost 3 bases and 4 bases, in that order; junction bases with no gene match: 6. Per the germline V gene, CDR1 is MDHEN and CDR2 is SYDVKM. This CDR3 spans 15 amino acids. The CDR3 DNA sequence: TGTGCCAGCAGTTTCGGGGACAGAGATTACAATGAGCAGTTCTTC. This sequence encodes CASSFGDRDYNEQFF.

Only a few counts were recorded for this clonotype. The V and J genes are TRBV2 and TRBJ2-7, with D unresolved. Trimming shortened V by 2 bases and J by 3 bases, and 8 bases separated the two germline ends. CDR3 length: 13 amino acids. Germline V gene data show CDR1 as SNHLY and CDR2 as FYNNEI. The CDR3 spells CASSETPDYEQYF. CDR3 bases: TGTGCCAGCAGTGAAACACCAGACTACGAGCAGTACTTC. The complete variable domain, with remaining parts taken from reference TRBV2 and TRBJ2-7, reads EPEVTQTPSHQVTQMGQEVILRCVPISNHLYFYWYRQILGQKVEFLVSFYNNEISEKSEIFDDQFSVERPDGSNFTLKIRSTKLEDSAMYFCASSETPDYEQYFGPGTRLTVT.

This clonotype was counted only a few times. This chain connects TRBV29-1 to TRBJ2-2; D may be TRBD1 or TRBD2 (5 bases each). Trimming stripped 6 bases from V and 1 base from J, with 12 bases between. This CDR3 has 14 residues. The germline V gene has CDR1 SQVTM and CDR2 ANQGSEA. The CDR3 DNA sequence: TGCAGCGTAGGGGACCGCAGGAACACCGGGGAGCTGTTTTTT. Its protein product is CSVGDRRNTGELFF.

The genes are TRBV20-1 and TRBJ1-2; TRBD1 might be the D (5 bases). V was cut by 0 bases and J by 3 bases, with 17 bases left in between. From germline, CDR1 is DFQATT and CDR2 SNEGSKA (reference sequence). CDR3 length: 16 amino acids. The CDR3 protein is CSARDQLGGGDYGYTF. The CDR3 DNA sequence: TGCAGTGCTAGAGATCAACTGGGGGGGGGGGACTATGGCTACACCTTC.

The DNA for the CDR3 is TGTGCCAGCAGCCCGGGGACAGGGGGCCACTATGGCTACACCTTC. As protein: CASSPGTGGHYGYTF. This sequence joins TRBV7-6 and TRBJ1-2; 12 nucleotides align to TRBD1. The CDR3 totals 15 residues. V shed 5 bases, J shed 3 bases, and the junction held 4 bases outside the gene matches. The germline CDR1 and CDR2 sequences are SGHVS and FNYEAQ.

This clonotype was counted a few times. In nucleotides, the CDR3 is TGTGCCAGTAGTACAGACAGGGCCAACGAGCAGTACTTC. Amino acid sequence: CASSTDRANEQYF. This chain joins TRBV19 and TRBJ2-7; 7 positions match TRBD1. Losses at the gene ends were 4 bases for V and 5 bases for J; bases not matched to a gene: 5. The CDR3 totals 13 residues. Germline V gene data show CDR1 as LNHDA and CDR2 as SQIVND (reference sequence).

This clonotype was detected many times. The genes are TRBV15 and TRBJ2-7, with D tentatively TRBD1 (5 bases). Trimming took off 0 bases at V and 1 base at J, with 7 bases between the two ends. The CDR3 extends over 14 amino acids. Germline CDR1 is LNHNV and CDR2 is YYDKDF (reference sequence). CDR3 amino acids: CATSRDRGSYEQYF. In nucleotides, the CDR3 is TGTGCCACCAGCAGAGATAGGGGTTCCTACGAGCAGTACTTC.

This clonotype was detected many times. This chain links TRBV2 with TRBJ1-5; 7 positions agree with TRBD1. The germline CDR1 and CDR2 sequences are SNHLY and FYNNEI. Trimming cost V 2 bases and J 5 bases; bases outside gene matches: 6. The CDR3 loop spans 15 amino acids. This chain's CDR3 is CASSEFRQGHQPQHF. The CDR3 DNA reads TGTGCCAGCAGTGAATTCCGACAGGGCCATCAGCCCCAGCATTTT.

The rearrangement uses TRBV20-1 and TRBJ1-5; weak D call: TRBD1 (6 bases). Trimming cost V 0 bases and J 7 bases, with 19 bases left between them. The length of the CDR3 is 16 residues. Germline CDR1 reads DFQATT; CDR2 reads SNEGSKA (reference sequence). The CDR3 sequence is CSAREGEAGDVQPQHF. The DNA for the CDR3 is TGCAGTGCTAGAGAGGGCGAGGCAGGGGACGTCCAGCCCCAGCATTTT.

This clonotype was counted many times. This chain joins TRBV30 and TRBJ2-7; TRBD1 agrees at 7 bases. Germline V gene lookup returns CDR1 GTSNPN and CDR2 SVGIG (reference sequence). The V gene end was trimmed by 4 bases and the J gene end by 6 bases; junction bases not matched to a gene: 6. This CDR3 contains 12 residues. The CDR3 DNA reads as TGTGCCTGGACCCCGCCAGGGGGCGAGCAGTACTTC. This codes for CAWTPPGGEQYF. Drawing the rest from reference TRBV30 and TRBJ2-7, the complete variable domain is SQTIHQWPATLVQPVGSPLSLECTVEGTSNPNLYWYRQAAGRGLQLLFYSVGIGQISSEVPQNLSASRPQDRQFILSSKKLLLSDSGFYLCAWTPPGGEQYFGPGTRLTVT.

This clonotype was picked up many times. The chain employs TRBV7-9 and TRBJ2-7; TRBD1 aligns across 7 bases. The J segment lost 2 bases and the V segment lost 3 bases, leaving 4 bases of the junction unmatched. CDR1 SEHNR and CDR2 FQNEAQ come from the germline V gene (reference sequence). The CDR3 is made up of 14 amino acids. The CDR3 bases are TGTGCCAGCAGCTTTCCGGGACAGACCTACGAGCAGTACTTC. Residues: CASSFPGQTYEQYF.

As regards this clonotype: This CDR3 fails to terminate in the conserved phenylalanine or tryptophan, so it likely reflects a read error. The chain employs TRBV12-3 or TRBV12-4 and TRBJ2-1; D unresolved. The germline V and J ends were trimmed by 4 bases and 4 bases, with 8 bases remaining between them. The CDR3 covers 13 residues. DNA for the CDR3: TGTGCCAGCAGTTCCCTCCCTTACAATGAGCAGTTCTCC. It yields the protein CASSSLPYNEQFS.

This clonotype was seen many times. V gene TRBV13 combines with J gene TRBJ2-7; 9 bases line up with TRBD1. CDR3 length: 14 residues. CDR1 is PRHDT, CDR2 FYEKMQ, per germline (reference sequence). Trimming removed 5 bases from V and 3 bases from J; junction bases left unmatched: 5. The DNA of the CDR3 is TGTGCCAGCAGCCAGACAGGGGGAGACTACGAGCAGTACTTC. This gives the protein CASSQTGGDYEQYF.

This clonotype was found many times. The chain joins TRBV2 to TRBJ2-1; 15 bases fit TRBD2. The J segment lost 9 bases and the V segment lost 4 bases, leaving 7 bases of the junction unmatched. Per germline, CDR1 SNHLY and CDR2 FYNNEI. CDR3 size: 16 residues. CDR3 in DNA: TGTGCCAGCAGTGGAGACCGGACTAGCGGGAGGGGTGAGCAGTTCTTC. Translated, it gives CASSGDRTSGRGEQFF.

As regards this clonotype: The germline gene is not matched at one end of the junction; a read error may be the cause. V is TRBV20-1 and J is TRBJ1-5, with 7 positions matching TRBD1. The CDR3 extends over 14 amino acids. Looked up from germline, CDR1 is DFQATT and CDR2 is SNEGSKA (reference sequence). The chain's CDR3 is CGAREQGSGQPQHF. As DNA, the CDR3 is TGCGGTGCTAGAGAACAGGGGAGCGGTCAGCCCCAGCATTTT.

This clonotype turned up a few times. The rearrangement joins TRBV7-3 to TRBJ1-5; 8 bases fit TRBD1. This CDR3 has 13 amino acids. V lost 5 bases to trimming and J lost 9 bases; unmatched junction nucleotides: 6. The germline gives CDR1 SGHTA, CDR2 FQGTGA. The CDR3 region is CASSATGGGPQHF. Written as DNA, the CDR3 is TGTGCCAGCAGCGCAACAGGGGGGGGGCCCCAGCATTTT.

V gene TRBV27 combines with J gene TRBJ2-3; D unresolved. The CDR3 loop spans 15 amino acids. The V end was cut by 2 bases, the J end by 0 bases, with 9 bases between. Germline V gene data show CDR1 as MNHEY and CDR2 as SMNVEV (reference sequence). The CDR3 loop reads CASSLNSPSTDTQYF. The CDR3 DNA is TGTGCCAGCAGTTTAAACAGTCCTAGCACAGATACGCAGTATTTT.

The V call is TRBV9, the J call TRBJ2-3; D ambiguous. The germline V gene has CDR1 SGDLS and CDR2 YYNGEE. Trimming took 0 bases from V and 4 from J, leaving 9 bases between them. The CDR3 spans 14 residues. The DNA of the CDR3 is TGTGCCAGCAGCGTAGGGCAGGCCCCAGATACGCAGTATTTT. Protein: CASSVGQAPDTQYF.

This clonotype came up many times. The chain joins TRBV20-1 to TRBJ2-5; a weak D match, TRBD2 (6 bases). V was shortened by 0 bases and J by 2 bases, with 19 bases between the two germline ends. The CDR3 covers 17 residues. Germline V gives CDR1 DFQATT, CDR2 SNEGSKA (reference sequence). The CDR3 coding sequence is TGCAGTGCTAGAGAATCGTCCATCGGCGGGGTACAAGAGACCCAGTACTTC. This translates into CSARESSIGGVQETQYF.

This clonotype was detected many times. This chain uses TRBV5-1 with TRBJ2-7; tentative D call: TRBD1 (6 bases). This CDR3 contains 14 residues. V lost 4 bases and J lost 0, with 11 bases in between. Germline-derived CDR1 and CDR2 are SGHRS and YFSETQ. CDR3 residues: CASSPDSVSYEQYF. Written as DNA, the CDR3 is TGCGCCAGCAGCCCGGACAGTGTCTCCTACGAGCAGTACTTC.

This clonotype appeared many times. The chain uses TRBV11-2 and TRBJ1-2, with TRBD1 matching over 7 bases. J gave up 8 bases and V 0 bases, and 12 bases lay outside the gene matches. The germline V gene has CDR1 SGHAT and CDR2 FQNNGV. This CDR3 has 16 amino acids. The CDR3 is CASSLDQAGGNRGYTF. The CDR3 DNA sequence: TGTGCCAGCAGCTTAGATCAAGCAGGGGGGAATAGGGGCTACACCTTC.

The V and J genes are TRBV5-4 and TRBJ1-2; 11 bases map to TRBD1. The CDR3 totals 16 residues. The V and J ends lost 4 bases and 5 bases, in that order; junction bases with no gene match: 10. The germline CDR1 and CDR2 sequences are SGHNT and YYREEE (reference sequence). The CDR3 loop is CASSPQGGQGAYGYTF. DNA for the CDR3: TGTGCCAGCAGCCCTCAGGGTGGACAGGGGGCTTATGGCTACACCTTC.

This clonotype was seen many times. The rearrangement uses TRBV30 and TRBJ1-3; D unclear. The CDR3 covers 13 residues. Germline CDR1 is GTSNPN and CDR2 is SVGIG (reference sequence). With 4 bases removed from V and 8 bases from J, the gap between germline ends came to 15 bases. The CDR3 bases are TGTGCCTGGAAAACGGCGGTGGTGGACACCATATATTTT. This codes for CAWKTAVVDTIYF.

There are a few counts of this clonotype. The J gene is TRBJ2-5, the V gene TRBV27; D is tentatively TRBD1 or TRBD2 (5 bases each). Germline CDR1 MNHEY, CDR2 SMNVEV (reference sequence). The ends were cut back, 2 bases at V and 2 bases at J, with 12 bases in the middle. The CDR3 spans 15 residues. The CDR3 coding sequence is TGTGCCAGCAGTTTAGAACTAGGACATCAAGAGACCCAGTACTTC. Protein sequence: CASSLELGHQETQYF.

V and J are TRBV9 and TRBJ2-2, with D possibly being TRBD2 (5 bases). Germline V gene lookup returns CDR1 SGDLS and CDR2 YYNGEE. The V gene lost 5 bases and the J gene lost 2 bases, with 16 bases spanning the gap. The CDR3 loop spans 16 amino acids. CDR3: CASREAAHPNTGELFF. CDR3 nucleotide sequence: TGTGCCAGCAGGGAGGCAGCGCACCCAAACACCGGGGAGCTGTTTTTT. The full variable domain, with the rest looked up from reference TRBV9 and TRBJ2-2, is DSGVTQTPKHLITATGQRVTLRCSPRSGDLSVYWYQQSLDQGLQFLIQYYNGEERAKGNILERFSAQQFPDLHSELNLSSLELGDSALYFCASREAAHPNTGELFFGEGSRLTVL.

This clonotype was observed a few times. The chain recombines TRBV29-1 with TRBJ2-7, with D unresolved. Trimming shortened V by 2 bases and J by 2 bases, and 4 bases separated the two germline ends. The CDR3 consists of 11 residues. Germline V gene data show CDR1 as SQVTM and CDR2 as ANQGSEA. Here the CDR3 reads CSVETAYEQYF. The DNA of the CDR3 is TGCAGCGTTGAAACCGCCTACGAGCAGTACTTC.